One sample yielded the 8 T cell receptor beta chains listed below, sequenced in a study of blood T cell repertoires in COVID-19. The method was immunoSEQ multiplex PCR; TCRdb's version includes in-frame clones alone and lacks a portion of them. Of roughly 70,000 clones listed, 91% are singletons. Sequencing was done on a sample of peripheral blood. Source of these receptors: a human donor with active COVID-19. The donor label of this sample is uncertain.

The chain recombines TRBV28 with TRBJ2-7; D is possibly TRBD1 (6 bases). Trimming took off 1 base at V and 3 bases at J, with 10 bases between the two ends. Germline V gene sequence: CDR1 MDHEN, CDR2 SYDVKM. The CDR3 loop spans 14 amino acids. CDR3 sequence reads: CASSLLSGDYEQYF. DNA of the CDR3: TGTGCCAGCAGTTTATTATCAGGGGACTACGAGCAGTACTTC.

This chain uses TRBV29-1 with TRBJ1-1, with D unresolved. The CDR3 has 13 amino acids. Per the germline V gene, CDR1 is SQVTM and CDR2 is ANQGSEA. Trimming shortened V by 6 bases and J by 0 bases, and 11 bases separated the two germline ends. The CDR3 sequence: CSVVHSLNTEAFF. The CDR3 nucleotides read TGCAGCGTCGTTCACAGCCTGAACACTGAAGCTTTCTTT.

The chain uses TRBV28 and TRBJ2-1, with TRBD2 matching 9 bases. Germline lookup yields CDR1 MDHEN and CDR2 SYDVKM. V was pared by 6 bases and J by 3 bases, with 6 bases of the junction left unmatched. The CDR3 is 15 residues long. CDR3 in DNA: TGTGCCAGCAGCCGTAGCGGGAGCGGCTACAATGAGCAGTTCTTC. Encoded protein: CASSRSGSGYNEQFF.

CDR3 sequence (DNA): TGTGCCAGTAGTCCAGGGACAGAGCGCACCGGGGAGCTGTTTTTT. It is translated as CASSPGTERTGELFF. The rearrangement uses TRBV19 and TRBJ2-2; 7 bases align to TRBD1. V shed 5 bases and J 4 bases; nucleotides not matched to a gene: 7. CDR1 LNHDA and CDR2 SQIVND come from the germline V gene (reference sequence). The CDR3 contains 15 residues.

V and J are TRBV15 and TRBJ2-2, with 7 positions matching TRBD2. The CDR3 contains 14 residues. Germline CDR1 reads LNHNV; CDR2 reads YYDKDF (reference sequence). V was clipped by 6 bases and J by 0 bases; unmatched bases: 1. Here the CDR3 reads CATRGGANTGELFF. Written as DNA, the CDR3 is TGTGCCACCAGGGGGGGGGCGAACACCGGGGAGCTGTTTTTT.

The chain is built from TRBV5-1 and TRBJ2-5, with TRBD2 matching 9 bases. V trimming: 2 bases; J trimming: 8 bases; junction bases outside the gene matches: 13. The CDR3 is made up of 16 amino acids. From germline, CDR1 is SGHRS and CDR2 YFSETQ. CDR3 in DNA: TGCGCCAGCAGCTTTGAAGGCAGATTAGCGGGAGAAACCCAGTACTTC. It specifies CASSFEGRLAGETQYF.

The CDR3 region has the DNA TGTGCCAGCAGTTTACAGGGGCGCGATGCTTTCTTT. This gives the protein CASSLQGRDAFF. This rearrangement joins TRBV28 to TRBJ1-1; TRBD1 might be the D (6 bases). This CDR3 region has 12 residues. Trimming shortened V by 2 bases and J by 11 bases, and 12 bases separated the two germline ends. Germline CDR1 MDHEN, CDR2 SYDVKM. Based on the CDR3 plus reference TRBV28 and TRBJ1-1, the full variable domain is DVKVTQSSRYLVKRTGEKVFLECVQDMDHENMFWYRQDPGLGLRLIYFSYDVKMKEKGDIPEGYSVSREKKERFSLILESASTNQTSMYLCASSLQGRDAFFGQGTRLTVV.

The gene calls are TRBV6-2 or TRBV6-3 and TRBJ1-4; possibly TRBD1 for D (6 bases). The germline CDR1 and CDR2 sequences are MNHEY and SVGEGT. V dropped 0 bases and J dropped 8 bases, with 16 bases sitting between them. This CDR3 has 16 amino acids. CDR3 amino acids: CASSYSGDTVKEKLFF. The CDR3 DNA reads TGTGCCAGCAGTTACTCAGGGGACACCGTAAAGGAAAAACTGTTTTTT.